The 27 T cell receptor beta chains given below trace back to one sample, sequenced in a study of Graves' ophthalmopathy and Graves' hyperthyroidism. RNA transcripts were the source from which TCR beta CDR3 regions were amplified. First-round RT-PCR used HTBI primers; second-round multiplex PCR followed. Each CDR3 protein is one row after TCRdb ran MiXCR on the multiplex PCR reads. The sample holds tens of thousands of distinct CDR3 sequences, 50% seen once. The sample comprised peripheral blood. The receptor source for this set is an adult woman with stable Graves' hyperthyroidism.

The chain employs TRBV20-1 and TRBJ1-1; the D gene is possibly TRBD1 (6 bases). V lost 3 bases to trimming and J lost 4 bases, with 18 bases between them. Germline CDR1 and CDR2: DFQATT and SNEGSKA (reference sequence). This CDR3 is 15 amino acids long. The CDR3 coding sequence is TGCAGTGCTAGGGATCTGAACAGGGCAAGCACTGAAGCTTTCTTT. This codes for CSARDLNRASTEAFF.

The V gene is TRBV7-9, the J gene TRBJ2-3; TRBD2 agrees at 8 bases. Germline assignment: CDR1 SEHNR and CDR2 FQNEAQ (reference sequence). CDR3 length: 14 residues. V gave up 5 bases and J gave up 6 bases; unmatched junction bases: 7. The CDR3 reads CASSEVAGPDTQYF. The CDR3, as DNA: TGTGCCAGCAGCGAAGTAGCGGGACCCGATACGCAGTATTTT.

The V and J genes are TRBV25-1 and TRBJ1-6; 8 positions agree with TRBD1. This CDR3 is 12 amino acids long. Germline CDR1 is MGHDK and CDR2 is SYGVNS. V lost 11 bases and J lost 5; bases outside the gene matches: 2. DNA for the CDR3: TGTGCCGCGGGACAGGATAATTCACCCCTCCACTTT. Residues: CAAGQDNSPLHF.

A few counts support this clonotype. Written as DNA, the CDR3 is TGTGCCACCAGTGATAGAGGTCTGGGTATGGGCTACACCTTC. The encoded protein is CATSDRGLGMGYTF. The chain uses TRBV24-1 and TRBJ1-2; D is unresolved. With 3 bases removed from V and 8 bases from J, the gap between germline ends came to 15 bases. The CDR3 runs 14 residues. Germline V CDR1 and CDR2: KGHDR, SFDVKD.

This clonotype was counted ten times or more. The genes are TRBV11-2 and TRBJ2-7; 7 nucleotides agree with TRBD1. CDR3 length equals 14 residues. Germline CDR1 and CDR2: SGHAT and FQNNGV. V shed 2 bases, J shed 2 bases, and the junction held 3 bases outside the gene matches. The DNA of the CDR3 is TGTGCCAGCAGCTTACATAGGGGGCCCTACGAGCAGTACTTC. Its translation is CASSLHRGPYEQYF. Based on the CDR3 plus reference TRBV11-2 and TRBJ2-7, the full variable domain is EAGVAQSPRYKIIEKRQSVAFWCNPISGHATLYWYQQILGQGPKLLIQFQNNGVVDDSQLPKDRFSAERLKGVDSTLKIQPAKLEDSAVYLCASSLHRGPYEQYFGPGTRLTVT.

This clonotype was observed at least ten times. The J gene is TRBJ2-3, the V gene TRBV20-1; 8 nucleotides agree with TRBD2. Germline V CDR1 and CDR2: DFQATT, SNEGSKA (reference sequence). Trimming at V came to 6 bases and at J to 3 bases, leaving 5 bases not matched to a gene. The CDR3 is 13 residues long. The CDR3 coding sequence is TGCAGTGCCCTTGGACTAGCAACAGATACGCAGTATTTT. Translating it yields CSALGLATDTQYF.

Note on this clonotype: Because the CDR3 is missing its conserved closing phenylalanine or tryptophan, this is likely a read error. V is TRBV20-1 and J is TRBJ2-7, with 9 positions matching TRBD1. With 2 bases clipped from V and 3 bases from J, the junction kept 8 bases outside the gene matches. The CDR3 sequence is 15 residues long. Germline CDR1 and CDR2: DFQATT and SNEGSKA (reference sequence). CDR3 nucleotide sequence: TGCAGTGCTAGAAATCCCGGGACAGGGTACTACGAGCAGTACCTC. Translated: CSARNPGTGYYEQYL.

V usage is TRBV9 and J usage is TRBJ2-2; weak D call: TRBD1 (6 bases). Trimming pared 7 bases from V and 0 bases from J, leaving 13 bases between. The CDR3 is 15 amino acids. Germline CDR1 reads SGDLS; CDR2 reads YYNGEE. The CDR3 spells CASGSGTTNTGELFF. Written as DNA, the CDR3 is TGTGCCAGCGGTTCCGGGACAACGAACACCGGGGAGCTGTTTTTT.

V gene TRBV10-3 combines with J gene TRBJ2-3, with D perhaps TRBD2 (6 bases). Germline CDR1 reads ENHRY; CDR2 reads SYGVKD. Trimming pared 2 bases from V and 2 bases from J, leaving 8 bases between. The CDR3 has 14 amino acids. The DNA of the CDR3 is TGTGCCATCAGTGAGCGGGGGAACACAGATACGCAGTATTTT. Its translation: CAISERGNTDTQYF.

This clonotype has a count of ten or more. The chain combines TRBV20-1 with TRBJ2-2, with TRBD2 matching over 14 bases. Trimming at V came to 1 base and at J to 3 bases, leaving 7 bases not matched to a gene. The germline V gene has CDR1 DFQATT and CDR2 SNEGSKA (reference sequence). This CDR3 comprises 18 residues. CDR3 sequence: CSARGGTSGSADTGELFF. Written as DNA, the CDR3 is TGCAGTGCTAGAGGGGGGACTAGCGGGAGTGCGGACACCGGGGAGCTGTTTTTT.

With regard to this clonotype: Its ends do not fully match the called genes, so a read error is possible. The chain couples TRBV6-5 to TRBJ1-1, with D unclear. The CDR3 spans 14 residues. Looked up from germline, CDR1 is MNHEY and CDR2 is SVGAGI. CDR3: CASGPVRSNIEAFF. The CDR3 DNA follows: TGTGCCAGCGGCCCGGTCAGATCGAACATTGAAGCTTTCTTT.

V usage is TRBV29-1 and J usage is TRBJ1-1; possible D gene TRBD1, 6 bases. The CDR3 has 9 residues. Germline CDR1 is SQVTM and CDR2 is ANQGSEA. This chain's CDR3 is CSVGDKAFF. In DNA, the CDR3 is TGCAGTGTCGGGGACAAGGCTTTCTTT.

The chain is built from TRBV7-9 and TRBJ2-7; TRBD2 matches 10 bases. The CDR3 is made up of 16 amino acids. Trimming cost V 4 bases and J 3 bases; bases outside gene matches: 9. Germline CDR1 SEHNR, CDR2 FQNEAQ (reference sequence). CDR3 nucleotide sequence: TGTGCCAGCAGCTCTAGCGGGAGTGCACGATTCTACGAGCAGTACTTC. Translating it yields CASSSSGSARFYEQYF.

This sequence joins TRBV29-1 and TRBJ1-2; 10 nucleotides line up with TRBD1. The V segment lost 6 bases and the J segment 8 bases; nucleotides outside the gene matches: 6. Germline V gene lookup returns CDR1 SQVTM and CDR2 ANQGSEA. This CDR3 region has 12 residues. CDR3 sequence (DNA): TGCAGCGTGGTTGACAGGGGGCGAGGCTACACCTTC. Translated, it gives CSVVDRGRGYTF.

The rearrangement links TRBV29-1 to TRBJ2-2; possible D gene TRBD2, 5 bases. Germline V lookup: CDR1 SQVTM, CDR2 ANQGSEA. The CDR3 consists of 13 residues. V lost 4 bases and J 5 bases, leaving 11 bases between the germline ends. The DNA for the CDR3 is TGCAGCGTTGGAGAGGGTGAGACCGGGGAGCTGTTTTTT. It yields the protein CSVGEGETGELFF.

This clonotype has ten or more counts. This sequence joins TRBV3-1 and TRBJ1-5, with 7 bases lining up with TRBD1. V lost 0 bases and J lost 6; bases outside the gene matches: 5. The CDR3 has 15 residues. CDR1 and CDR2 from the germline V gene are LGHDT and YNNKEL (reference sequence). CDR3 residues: CASSQDPSGGQPQHF. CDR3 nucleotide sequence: TGTGCCAGCAGCCAAGACCCGTCAGGGGGTCAGCCCCAGCATTTT. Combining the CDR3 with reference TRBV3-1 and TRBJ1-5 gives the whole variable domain DTAVSQTPKYLVTQMGNDKSIKCEQNLGHDTMYWYKQDSKKFLKIMFSYNNKELIINETVPNRFSPKSPDKAHLNLHINSLELGDSAVYFCASSQDPSGGQPQHFGDGTRLSIL.

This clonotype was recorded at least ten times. In nucleotides, the CDR3 is TGTGCCTCCATCGGGAGCGGGAGATACGAGCAGTACTTC. Protein sequence: CASIGSGRYEQYF. The chain uses TRBV28 and TRBJ2-7; 8 bases match TRBD2. This CDR3 contains 13 residues. Germline CDR1 and CDR2: MDHEN and SYDVKM. V dropped 11 bases and J dropped 4; count of bases not matched to a gene: 10. Full variable domain (missing parts from reference TRBV28 and TRBJ2-7): DVKVTQSSRYLVKRTGEKVFLECVQDMDHENMFWYRQDPGLGLRLIYFSYDVKMKEKGDIPEGYSVSREKKERFSLILESASTNQTSMYLCASIGSGRYEQYFGPGTRLTVT.

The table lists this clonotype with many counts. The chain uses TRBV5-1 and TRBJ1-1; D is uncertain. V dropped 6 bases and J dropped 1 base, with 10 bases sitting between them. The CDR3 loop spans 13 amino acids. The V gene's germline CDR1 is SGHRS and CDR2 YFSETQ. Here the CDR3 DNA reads TGCGCCAGCAAAGAGCGGCCGAACACTGAAGCTTTCTTT. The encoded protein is CASKERPNTEAFF. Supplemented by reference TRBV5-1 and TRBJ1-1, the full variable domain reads KAGVTQTPRYLIKTRGQQVTLSCSPISGHRSVSWYQQTPGQGLQFLFEYFSETQRNKGNFPGRFSGRQFSNSRSEMNVSTLELGDSALYLCASKERPNTEAFFGQGTRLTVV.

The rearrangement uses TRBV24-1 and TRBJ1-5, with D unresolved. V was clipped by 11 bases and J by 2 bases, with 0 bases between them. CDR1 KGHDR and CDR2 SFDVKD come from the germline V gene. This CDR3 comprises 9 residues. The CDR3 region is CASNQPQHF. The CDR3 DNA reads TGTGCCAGCAATCAGCCCCAGCATTTT.

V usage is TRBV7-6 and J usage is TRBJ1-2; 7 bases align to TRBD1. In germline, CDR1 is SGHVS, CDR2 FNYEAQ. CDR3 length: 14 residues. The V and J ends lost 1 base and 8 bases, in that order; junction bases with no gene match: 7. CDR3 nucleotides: TGTGCCAGCAGCTTAGGAGGAGGGGGCGCCGGCTACACCTTC. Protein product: CASSLGGGGAGYTF.

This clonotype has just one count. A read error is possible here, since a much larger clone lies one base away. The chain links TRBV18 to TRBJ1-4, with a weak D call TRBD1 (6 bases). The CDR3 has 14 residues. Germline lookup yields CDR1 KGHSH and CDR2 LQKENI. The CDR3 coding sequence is TGTGCCAGCTCAACCCGACAGGCTAATAAAAAACTGTTTTTT. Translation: CASSTRQANKKLFF.

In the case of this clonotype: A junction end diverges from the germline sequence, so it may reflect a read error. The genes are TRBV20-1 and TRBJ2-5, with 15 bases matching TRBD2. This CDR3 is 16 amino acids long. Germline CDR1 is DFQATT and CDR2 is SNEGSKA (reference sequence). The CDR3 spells CSATRTSGRGQEIQYF. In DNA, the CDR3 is TGCAGTGCTACCCGGACTAGCGGGAGGGGGCAAGAGATCCAGTACTTC.

The CDR3 nucleotides read TGTGCCAGCAGCTCCAACCTAGCGGATGGGCTGTTTTTT. This translates into CASSSNLADGLFF. The V and J genes are TRBV7-9 and TRBJ2-2, with 7 bases matching TRBD2. Germline CDR1 SEHNR, CDR2 FQNEAQ (reference sequence). After removal of 4 bases from V and 13 bases from J, the junction contained 9 bases not matched to a gene. The CDR3 length is 13 residues. Full variable domain (missing parts from reference TRBV7-9 and TRBJ2-2): DTGVSQNPRHKITKRGQNVTFRCDPISEHNRLYWYRQTLGQGPEFLTYFQNEAQLEKSRLLSDRFSAERPKGSFSTLEIQRTEQGDSAMYLCASSSNLADGLFFGEGSRLTVL.

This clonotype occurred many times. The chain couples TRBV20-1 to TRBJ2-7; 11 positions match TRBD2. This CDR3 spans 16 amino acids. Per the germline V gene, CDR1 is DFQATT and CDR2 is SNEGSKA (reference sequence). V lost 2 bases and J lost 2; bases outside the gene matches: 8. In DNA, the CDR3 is TGCAGTGCTAGACTCGAGACTAGCGGGGCAACCTACGAGCAGTACTTC. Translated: CSARLETSGATYEQYF.

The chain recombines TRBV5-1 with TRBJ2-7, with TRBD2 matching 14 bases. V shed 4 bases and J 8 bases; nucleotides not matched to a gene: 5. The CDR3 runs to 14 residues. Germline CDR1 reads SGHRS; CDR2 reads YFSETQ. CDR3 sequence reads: CASSGTSGSSQQYF. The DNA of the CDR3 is TGCGCCAGCAGCGGGACTAGCGGGAGTTCGCAGCAGTACTTC.

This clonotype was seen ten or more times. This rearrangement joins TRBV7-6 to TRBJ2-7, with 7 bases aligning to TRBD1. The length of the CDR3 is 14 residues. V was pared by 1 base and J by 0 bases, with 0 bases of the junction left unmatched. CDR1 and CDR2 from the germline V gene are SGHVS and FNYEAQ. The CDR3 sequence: CASSLGDSSYEQYF. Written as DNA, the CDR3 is TGTGCCAGCAGCTTAGGGGACAGCTCCTACGAGCAGTACTTC.

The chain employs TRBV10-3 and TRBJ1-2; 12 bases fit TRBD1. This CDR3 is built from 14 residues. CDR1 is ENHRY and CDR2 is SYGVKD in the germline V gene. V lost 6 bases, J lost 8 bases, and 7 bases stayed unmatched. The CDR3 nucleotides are TGTGCCATCAGGGGGACAGGGGGCGCGGCAGGCTACACCTTC. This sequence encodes CAIRGTGGAAGYTF.